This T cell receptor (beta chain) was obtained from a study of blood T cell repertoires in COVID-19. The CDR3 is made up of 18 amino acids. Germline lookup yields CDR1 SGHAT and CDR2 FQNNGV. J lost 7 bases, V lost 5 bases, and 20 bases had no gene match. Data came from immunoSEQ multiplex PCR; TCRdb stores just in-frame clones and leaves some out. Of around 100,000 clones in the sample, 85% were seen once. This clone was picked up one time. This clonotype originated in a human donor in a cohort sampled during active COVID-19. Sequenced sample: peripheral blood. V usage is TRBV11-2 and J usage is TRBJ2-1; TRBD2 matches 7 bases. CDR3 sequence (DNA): TGTGCCAGCAGCCCCGTGCCTCGGCTAGCGGAGTCTTGGAATGAGCAGTTCTTC. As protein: CASSPVPRLAESWNEQFF. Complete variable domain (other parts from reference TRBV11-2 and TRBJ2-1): EAGVAQSPRYKIIEKRQSVAFWCNPISGHATLYWYQQILGQGPKLLIQFQNNGVVDDSQLPKDRFSAERLKGVDSTLKIQPAKLEDSAVYLCASSPVPRLAESWNEQFFGPGTRLTVL.